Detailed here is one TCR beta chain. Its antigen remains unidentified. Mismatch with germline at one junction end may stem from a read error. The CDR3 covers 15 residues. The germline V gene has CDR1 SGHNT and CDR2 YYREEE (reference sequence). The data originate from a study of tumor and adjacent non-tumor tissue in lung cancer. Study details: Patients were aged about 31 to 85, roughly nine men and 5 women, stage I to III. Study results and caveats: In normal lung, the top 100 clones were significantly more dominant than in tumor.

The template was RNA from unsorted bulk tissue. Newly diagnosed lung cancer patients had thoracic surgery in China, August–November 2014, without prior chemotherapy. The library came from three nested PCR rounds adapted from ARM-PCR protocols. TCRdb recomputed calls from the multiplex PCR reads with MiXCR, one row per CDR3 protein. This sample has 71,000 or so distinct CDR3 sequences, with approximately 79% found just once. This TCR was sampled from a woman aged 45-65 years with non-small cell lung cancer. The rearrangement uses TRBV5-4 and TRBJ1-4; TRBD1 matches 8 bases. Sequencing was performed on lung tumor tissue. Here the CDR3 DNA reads TGTTCCAGCAGCCCGGCCCCGGACAGGGAAGAAAAAATGTTTTTT. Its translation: CSSSPAPDREEKMFF.